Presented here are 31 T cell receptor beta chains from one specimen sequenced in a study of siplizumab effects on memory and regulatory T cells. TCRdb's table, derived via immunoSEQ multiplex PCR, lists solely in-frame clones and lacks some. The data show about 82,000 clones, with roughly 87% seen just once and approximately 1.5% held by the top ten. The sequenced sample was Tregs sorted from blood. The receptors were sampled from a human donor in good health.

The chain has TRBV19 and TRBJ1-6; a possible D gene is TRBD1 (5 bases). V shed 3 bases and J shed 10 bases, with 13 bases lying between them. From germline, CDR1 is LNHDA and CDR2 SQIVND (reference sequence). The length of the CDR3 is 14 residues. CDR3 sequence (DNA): TGTGCCAGTAGTATCGGGGACCGCGGCTCACCCCTCCACTTT. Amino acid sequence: CASSIGDRGSPLHF.

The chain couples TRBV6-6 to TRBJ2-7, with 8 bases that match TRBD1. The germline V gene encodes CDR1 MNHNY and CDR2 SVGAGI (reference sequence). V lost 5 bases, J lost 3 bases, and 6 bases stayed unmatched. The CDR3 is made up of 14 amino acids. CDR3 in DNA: TGTGCCAGCAGTGCGACAGGGGATGGCTACGAGCAGTACTTC. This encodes CASSATGDGYEQYF.

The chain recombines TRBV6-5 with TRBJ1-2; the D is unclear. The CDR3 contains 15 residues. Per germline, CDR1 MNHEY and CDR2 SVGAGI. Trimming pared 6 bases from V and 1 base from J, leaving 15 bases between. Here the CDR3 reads CASRNTVASNYGYTF. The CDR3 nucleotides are TGTGCCAGCAGGAATACGGTTGCTAGTAACTATGGCTACACCTTC.

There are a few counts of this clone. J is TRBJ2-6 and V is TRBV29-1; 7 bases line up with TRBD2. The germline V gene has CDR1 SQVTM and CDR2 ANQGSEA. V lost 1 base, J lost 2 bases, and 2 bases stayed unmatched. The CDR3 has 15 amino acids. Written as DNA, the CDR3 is TGCAGCGTTGAAGGGACTAGTCCTGGGGCCAACGTCCTGACTTTC. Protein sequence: CSVEGTSPGANVLTF.

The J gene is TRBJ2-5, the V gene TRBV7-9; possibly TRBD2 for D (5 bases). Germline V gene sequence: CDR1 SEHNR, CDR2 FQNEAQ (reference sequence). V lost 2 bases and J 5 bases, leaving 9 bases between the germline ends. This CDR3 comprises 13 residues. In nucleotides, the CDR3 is TGTGCCAGCAGCTTATATCCTAGCGAGACCCAGTACTTC. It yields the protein CASSLYPSETQYF.

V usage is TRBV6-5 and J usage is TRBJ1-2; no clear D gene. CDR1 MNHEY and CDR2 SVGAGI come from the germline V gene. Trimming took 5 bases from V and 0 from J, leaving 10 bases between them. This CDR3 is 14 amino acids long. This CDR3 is CASSPPQANYGYTF. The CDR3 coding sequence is TGTGCCAGCAGTCCTCCTCAGGCTAACTATGGCTACACCTTC.

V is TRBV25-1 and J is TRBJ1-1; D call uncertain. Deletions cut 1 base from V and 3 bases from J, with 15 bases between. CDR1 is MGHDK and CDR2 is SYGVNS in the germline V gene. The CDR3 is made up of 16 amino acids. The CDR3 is CASSESGRRQDTEAFF. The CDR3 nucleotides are TGTGCCAGCAGTGAATCGGGTCGGCGGCAAGACACTGAAGCTTTCTTT.

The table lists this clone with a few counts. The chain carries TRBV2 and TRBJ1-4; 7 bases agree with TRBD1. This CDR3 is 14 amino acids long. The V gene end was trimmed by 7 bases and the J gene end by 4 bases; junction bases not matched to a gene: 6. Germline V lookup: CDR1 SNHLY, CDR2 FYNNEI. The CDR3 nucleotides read TGTGCCAGCAATTTCCAGGGGGTTAATGAAAAACTGTTTTTT. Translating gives CASNFQGVNEKLFF.

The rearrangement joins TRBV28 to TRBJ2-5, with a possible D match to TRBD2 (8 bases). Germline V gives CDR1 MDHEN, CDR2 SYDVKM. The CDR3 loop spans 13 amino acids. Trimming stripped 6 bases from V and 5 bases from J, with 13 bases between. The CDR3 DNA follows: TGTGCCAGCAGAATAGCGGGACAGGAGACCCAGTACTTC. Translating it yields CASRIAGQETQYF.

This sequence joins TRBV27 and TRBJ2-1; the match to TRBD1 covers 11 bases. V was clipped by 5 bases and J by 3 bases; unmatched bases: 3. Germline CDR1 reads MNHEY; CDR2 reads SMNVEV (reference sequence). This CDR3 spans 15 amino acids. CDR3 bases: TGTGCCAGCAGTACCGGGACAGGGGGCTACAATGAGCAGTTCTTC. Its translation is CASSTGTGGYNEQFF.

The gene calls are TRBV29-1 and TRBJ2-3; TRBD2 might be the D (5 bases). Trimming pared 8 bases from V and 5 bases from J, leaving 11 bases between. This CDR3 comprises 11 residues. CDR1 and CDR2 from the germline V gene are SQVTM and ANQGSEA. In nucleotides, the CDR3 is TGCAGCTTCGAGAGGGAAGATACGCAGTATTTT. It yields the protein CSFEREDTQYF.

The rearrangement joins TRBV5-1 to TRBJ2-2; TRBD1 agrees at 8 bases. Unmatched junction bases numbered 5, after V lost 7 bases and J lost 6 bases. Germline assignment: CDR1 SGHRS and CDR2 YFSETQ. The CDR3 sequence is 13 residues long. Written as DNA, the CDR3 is TGCGCCAGCGCAGGGGGCGCCCCCGGGGAGCTGTTTTTT. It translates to CASAGGAPGELFF.

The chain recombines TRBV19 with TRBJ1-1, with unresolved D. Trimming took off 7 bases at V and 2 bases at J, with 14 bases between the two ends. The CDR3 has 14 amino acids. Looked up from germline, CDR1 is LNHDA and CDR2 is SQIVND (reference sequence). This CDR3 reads CASNPRTVNTEAFF. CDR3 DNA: TGTGCCAGTAACCCCCGGACGGTCAACACTGAAGCTTTCTTT.

The CDR3 here is CASSFRGKETQYF. The CDR3 DNA reads as TGTGCCAGCAGTTTTAGAGGGAAAGAGACCCAGTACTTC. The V call is TRBV28, the J call TRBJ2-5, with a tentative D call TRBD2 (5 bases). Trimming shortened V by 3 bases and J by 3 bases, and 8 bases separated the two germline ends. The CDR3 is 13 residues long. CDR1 is MDHEN and CDR2 is SYDVKM in the germline V gene.

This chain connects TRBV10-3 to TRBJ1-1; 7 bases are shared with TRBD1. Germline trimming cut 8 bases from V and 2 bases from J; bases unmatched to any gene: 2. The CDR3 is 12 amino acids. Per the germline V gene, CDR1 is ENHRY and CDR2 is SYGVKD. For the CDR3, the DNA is TGTGCCATCCGGACAGGCAACACTGAAGCTTTCTTT. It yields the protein CAIRTGNTEAFF.

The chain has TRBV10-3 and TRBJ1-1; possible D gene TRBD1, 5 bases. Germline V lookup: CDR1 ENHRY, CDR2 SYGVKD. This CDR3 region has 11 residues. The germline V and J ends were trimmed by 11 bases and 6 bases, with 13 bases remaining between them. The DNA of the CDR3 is TGTGCCGCGGGGGGAGGATCTGAAGCTTTCTTT. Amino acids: CAAGGGSEAFF.

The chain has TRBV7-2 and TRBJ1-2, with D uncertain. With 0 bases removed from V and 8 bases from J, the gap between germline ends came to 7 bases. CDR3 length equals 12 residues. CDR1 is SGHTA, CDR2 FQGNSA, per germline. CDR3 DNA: TGTGCCAGCAGCTTAGCGGTTGTCGGCTACACCTTC. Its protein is CASSLAVVGYTF.

This CDR3 reads CSVEGTEKFF. The CDR3 DNA is TGCAGCGTTGAAGGAACAGAGAAGTTCTTC. The chain couples TRBV29-1 to TRBJ2-1; D not resolved. Germline CDR1 is SQVTM and CDR2 is ANQGSEA. This CDR3 spans 10 amino acids. The V end was cut by 1 base, the J end by 14 bases, with 9 bases between.

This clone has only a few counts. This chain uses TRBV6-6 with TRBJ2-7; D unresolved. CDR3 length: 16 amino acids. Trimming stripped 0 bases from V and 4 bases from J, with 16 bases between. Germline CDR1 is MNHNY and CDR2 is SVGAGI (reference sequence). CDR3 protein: CASSYSGWLTSYEQYF. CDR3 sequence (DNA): TGTGCCAGCAGTTACTCTGGATGGCTTACGTCTTACGAGCAGTACTTC.

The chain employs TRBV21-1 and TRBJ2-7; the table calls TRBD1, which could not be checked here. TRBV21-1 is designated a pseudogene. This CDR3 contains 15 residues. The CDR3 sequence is CASSKVRFISYEQYF. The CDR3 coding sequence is TGTGCCAGCAGCAAAGTCAGATTCATCTCCTACGAGCAGTACTTC.

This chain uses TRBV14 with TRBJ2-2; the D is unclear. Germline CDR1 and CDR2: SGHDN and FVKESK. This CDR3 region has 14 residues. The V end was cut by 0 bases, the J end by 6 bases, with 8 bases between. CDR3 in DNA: TGTGCCAGCAGCCAAGAACGGAGCGCCGGGGAGCTGTTTTTT. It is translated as CASSQERSAGELFF.

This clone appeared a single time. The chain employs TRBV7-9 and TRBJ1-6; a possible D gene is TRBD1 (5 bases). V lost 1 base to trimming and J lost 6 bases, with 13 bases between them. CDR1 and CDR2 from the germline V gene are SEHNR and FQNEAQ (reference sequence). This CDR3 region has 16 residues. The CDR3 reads CASSLGMGGLNSPLHF. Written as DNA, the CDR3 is TGTGCCAGCAGCTTAGGTATGGGGGGACTTAATTCACCCCTCCACTTT.

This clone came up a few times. The CDR3 DNA is TGTGCCAGCAGCTTGGCCCCCGGGGAGCAGTTCTTC. It specifies CASSLAPGEQFF. V is TRBV7-9 and J is TRBJ2-1; no clear D. CDR3 length: 12 amino acids. Germline lookup yields CDR1 SEHNR and CDR2 FQNEAQ (reference sequence). With 3 bases removed from V and 10 bases from J, the gap between germline ends came to 10 bases.

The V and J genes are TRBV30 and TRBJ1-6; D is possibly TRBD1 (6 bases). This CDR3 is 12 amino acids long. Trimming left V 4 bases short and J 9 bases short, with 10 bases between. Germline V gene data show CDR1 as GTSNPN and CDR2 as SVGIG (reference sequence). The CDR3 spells CAWKGGGSPLHF. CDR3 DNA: TGTGCCTGGAAAGGGGGAGGTTCACCCCTCCACTTT.

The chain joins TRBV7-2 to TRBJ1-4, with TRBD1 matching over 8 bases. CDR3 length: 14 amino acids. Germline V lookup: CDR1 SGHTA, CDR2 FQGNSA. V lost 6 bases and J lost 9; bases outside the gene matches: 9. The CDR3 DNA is TGTGCCAGCAGAAAGACAGGGGAACGGAAAAAACTGTTTTTT. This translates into CASRKTGERKKLFF.

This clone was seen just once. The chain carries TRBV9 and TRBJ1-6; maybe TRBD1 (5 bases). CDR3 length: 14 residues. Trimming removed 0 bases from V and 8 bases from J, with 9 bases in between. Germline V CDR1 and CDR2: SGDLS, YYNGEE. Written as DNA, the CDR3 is TGTGCCAGCAGCGTAGGTATAGGGGATTCACCCCTCCACTTT. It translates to CASSVGIGDSPLHF.

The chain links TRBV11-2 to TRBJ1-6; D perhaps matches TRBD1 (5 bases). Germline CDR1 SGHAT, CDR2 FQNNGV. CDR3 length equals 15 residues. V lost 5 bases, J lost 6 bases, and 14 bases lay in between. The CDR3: CASSQQALGNSPLHF. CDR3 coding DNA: TGTGCCAGCAGCCAACAGGCGTTGGGTAATTCACCCCTCCACTTT.

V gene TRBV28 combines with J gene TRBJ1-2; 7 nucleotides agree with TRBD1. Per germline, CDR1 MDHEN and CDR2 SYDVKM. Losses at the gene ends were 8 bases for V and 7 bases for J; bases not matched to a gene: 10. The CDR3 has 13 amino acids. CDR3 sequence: CASLRQGRVGYTF. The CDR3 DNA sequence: TGTGCCAGCCTTCGACAGGGACGGGTTGGCTACACCTTC.

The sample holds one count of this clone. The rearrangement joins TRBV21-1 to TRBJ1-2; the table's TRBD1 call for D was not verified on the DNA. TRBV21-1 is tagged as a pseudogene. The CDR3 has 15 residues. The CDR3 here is CASSKRQGGLGGYTF. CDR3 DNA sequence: TGTGCCAGCAGCAAAAGACAGGGTGGTCTAGGAGGCTACACCTTC.

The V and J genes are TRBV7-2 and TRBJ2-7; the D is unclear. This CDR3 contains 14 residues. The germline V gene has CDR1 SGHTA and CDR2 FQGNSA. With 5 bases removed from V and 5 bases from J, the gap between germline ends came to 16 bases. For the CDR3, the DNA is TGTGCCAGCAGCCATGGCCTAGGTAGTAACGAGCAGTACTTC. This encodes CASSHGLGSNEQYF.

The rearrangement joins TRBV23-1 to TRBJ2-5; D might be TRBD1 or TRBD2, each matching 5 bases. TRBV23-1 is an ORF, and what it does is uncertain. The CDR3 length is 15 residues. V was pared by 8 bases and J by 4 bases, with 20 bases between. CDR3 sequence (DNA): TGCGCCAGCCTCTCTACCCGGGGCTTAAGAGAGACCCAGTACTTC. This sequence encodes CASLSTRGLRETQYF.